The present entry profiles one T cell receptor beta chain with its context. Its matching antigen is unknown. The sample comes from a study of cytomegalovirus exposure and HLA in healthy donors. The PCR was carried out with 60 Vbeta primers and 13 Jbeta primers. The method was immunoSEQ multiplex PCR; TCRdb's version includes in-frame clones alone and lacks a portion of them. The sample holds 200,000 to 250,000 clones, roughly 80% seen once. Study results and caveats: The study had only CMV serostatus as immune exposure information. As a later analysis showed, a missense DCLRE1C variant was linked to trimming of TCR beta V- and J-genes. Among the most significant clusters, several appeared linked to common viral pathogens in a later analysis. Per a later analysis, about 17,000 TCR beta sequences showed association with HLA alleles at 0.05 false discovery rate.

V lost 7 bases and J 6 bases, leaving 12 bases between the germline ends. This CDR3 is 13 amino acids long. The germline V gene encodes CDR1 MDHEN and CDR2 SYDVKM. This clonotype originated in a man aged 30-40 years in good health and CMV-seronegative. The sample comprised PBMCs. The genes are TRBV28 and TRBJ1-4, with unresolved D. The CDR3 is CASTRSQYEKLFF. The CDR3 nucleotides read TGTGCCAGCACACGATCGCAGTATGAAAAACTGTTTTTT. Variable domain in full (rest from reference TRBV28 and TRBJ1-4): DVKVTQSSRYLVKRTGEKVFLECVQDMDHENMFWYRQDPGLGLRLIYFSYDVKMKEKGDIPEGYSVSREKKERFSLILESASTNQTSMYLCASTRSQYEKLFFGSGTQLSVL.